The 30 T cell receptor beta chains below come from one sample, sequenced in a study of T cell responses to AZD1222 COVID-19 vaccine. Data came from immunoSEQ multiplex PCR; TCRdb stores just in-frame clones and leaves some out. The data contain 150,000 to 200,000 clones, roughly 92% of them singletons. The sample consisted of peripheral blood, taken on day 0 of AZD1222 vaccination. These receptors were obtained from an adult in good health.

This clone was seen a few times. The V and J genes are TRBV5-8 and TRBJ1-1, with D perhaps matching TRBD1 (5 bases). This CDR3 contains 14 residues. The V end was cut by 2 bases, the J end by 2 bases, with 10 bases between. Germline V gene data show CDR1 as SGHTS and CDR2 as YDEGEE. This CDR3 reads CASSFVRANTEAFF. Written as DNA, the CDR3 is TGTGCCAGCAGCTTCGTCAGGGCCAACACTGAAGCTTTCTTT.

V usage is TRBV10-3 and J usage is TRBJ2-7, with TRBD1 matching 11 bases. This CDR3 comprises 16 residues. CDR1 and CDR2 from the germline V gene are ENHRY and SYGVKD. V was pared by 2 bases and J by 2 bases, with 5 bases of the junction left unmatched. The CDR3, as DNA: TGTGCCATCAGTGAGCCCGGGACAGGGGGGCCCTACGAGCAGTACTTC. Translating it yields CAISEPGTGGPYEQYF.

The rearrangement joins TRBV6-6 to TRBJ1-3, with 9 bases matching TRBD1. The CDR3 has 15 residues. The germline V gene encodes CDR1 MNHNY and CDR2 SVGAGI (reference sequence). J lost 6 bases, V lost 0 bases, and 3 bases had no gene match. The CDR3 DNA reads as TGTGCCAGCAGTTACTCGAAACAGGGGGCAAACACCATATATTTT. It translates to CASSYSKQGANTIYF.

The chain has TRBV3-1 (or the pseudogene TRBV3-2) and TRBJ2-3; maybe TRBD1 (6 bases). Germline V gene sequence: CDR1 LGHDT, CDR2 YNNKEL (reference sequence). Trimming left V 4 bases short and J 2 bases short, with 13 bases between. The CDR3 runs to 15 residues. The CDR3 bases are TGTGCCAGCAGCCCAAAGGGGGTGTTCACAGATACGCAGTATTTT. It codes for CASSPKGVFTDTQYF.

The CDR3 nucleotides read TGTGCCAGCAGCCAAGGCGGGGAGCTGTTTTTT. It encodes CASSQGGELFF. The chain carries TRBV14 and TRBJ2-2; D unresolved. CDR1 SGHDN and CDR2 FVKESK come from the germline V gene. V lost 1 base and J 7 bases, leaving 1 base between the germline ends. The CDR3 runs to 11 residues.

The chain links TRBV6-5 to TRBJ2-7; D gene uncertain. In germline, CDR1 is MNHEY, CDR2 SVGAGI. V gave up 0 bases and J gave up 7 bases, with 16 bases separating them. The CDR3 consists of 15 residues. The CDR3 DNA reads TGTGCCAGCAGTTACTCGATCGCCGTCTTGGGTGAGCAGTACTTC. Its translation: CASSYSIAVLGEQYF.

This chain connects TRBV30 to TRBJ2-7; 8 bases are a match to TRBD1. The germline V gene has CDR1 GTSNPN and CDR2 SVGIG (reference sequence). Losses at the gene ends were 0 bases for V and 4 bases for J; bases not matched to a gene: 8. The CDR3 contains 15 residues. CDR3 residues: CAWSVSQGAIYEQYF. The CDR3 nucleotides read TGTGCCTGGAGTGTATCCCAGGGGGCTATATACGAGCAGTACTTC.

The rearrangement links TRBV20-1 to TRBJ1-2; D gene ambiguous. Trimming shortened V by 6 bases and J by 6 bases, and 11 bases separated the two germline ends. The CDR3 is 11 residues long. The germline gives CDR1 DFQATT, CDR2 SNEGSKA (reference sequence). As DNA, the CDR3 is TGCAGTGCAACACGGGGAAATGGCTACACCTTC. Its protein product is CSATRGNGYTF.

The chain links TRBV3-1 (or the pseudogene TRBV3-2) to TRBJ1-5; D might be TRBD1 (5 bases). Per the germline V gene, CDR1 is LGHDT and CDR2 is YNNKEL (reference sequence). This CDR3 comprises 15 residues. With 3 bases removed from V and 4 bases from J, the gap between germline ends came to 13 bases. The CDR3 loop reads CASSQTDRQNQPQHF. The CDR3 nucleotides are TGTGCCAGCAGCCAGACCGACAGACAAAATCAGCCCCAGCATTTT.

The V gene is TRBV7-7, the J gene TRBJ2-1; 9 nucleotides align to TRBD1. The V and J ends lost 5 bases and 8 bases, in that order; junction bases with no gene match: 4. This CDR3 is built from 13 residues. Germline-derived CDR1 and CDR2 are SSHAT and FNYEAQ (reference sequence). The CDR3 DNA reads TGTGCCAGCAGCGCGGACAGGGGTTATGAGCAGTTCTTC. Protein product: CASSADRGYEQFF.

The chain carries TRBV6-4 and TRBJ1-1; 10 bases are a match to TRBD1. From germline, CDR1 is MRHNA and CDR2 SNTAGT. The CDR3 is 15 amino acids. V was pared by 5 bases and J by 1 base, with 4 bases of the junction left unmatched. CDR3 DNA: TGTGCCAGCAGTTTAGGGACAGGGGCGAACACTGAAGCTTTCTTT. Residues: CASSLGTGANTEAFF.

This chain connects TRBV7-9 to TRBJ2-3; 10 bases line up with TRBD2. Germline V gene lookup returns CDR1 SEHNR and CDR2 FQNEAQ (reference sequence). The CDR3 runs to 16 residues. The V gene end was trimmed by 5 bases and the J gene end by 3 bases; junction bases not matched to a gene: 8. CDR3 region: CASSPPSGRVTDTQYF. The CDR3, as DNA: TGTGCCAGCAGCCCGCCTAGCGGGAGAGTGACAGATACGCAGTATTTT. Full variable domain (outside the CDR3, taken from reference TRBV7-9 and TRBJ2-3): DTGVSQNPRHKITKRGQNVTFRCDPISEHNRLYWYRQTLGQGPEFLTYFQNEAQLEKSRLLSDRFSAERPKGSFSTLEIQRTEQGDSAMYLCASSPPSGRVTDTQYFGPGTRLTVL.

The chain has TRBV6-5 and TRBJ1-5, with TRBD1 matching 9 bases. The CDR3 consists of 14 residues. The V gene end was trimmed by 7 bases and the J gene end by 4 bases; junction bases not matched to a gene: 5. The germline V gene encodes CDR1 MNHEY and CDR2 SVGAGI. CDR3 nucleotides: TGTGCCAGCAACCCGACAGGGGGAAATCAGCCCCAGCATTTT. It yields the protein CASNPTGGNQPQHF.

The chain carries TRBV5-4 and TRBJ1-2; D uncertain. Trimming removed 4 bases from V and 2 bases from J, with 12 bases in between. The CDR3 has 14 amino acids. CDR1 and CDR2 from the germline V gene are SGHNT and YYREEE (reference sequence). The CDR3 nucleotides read TGTGCCAGCAGCCTCACACCGGAGAACTATGGCTACACCTTC. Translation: CASSLTPENYGYTF.

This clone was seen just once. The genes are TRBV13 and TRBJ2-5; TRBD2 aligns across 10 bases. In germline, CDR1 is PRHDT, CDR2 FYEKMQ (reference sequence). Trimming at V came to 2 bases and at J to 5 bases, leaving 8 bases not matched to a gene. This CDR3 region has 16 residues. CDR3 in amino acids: CASSLTRAGGPETQYF. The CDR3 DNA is TGTGCCAGCAGCTTAACCCGAGCGGGAGGGCCGGAGACCCAGTACTTC.

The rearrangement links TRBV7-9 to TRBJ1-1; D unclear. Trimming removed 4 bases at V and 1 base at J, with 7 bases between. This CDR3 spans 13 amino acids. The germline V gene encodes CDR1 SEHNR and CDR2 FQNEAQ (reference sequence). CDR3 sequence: CASSSDKNTEAFF. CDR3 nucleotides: TGTGCCAGCAGCTCTGACAAGAACACTGAAGCTTTCTTT.

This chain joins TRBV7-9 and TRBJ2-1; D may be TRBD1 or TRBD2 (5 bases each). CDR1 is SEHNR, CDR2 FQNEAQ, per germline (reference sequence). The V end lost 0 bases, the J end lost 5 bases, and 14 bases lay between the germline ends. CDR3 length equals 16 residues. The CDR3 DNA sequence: TGTGCCAGCAGCTTAGCGAGGGGAGCGAAGAACAATGAGCAGTTCTTC. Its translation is CASSLARGAKNNEQFF. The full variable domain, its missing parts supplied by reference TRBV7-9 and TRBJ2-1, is DTGVSQNPRHKITKRGQNVTFRCDPISEHNRLYWYRQTLGQGPEFLTYFQNEAQLEKSRLLSDRFSAERPKGSFSTLEIQRTEQGDSAMYLCASSLARGAKNNEQFFGPGTRLTVL.

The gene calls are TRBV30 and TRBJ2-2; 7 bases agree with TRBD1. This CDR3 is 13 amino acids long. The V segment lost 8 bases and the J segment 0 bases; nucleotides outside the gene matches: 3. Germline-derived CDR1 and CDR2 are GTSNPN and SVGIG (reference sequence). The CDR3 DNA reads TGTGCCGGAGACAGGGCGAACACCGGGGAGCTGTTTTTT. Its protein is CAGDRANTGELFF.

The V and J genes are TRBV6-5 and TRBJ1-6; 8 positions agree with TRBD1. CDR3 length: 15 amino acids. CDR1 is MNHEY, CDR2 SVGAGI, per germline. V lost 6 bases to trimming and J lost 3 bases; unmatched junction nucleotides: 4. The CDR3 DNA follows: TGTGCCAGCAGAAGCGGGACAGGCTATAATTCACCCCTCCACTTT. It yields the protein CASRSGTGYNSPLHF.

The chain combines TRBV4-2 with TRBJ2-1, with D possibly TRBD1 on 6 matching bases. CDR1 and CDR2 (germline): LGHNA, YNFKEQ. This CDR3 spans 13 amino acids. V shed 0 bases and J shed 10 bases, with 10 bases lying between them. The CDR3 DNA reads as TGTGCCAGCAGCCAAGATACAGGGAACGAGCAGTTCTTC. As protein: CASSQDTGNEQFF.

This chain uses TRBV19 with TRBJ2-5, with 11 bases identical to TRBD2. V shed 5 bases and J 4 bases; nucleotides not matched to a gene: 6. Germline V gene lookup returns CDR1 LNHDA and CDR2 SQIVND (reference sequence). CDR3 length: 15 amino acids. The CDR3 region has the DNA TGTGCCAGTAGTGTGGGACTAGCGGACGGAGAGACCCAGTACTTC. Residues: CASSVGLADGETQYF.

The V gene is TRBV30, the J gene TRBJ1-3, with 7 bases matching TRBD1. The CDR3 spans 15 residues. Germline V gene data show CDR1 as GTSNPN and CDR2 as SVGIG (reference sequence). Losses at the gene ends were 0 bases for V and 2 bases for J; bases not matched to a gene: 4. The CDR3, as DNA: TGTGCCTGGAGTGTACAGGGGACTGCTGGAAACACCATATATTTT. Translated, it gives CAWSVQGTAGNTIYF.

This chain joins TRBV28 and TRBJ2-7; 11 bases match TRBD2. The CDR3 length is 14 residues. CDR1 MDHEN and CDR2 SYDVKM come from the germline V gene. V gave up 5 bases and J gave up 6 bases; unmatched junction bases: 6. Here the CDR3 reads CASSKLAGVGEQYF. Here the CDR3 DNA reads TGTGCCAGCAGTAAACTAGCGGGGGTTGGCGAGCAGTACTTC.

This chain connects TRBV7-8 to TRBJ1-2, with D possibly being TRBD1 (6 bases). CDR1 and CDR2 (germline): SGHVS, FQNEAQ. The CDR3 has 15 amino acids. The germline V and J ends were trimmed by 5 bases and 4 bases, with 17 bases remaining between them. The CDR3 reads CASSHDSGAAYGYTF. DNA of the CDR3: TGTGCCAGCAGCCACGATTCAGGGGCTGCCTATGGCTACACCTTC.

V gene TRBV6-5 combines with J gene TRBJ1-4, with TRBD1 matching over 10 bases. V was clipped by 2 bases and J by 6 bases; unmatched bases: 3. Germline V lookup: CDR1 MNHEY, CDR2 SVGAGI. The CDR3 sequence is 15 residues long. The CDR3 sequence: CASSYLTGGDEKLFF. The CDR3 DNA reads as TGTGCCAGCAGTTACCTGACAGGGGGCGATGAAAAACTGTTTTTT.

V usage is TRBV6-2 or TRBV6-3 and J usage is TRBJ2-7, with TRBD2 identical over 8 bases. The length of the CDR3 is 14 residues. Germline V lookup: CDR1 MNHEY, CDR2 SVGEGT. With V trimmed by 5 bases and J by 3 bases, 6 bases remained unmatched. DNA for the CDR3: TGTGCCAGCAGTAAAAGCGGGAGTATCTACGAGCAGTACTTC. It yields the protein CASSKSGSIYEQYF.

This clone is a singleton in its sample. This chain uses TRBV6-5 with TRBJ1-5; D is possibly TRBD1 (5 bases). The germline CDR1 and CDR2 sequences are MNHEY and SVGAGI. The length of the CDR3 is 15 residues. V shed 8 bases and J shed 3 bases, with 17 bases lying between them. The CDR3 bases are TGTGCCAGCGCCCTTAACCCGGGGGACAATCAGCCCCAGCATTTT. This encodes CASALNPGDNQPQHF.

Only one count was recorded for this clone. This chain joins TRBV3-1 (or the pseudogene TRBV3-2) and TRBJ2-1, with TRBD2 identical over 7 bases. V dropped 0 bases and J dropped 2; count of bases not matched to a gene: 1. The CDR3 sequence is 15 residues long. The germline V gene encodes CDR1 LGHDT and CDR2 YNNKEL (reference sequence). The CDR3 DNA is TGTGCCAGCAGCCAAGAAACTAGCGCCTACAATGAGCAGTTCTTC. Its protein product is CASSQETSAYNEQFF.

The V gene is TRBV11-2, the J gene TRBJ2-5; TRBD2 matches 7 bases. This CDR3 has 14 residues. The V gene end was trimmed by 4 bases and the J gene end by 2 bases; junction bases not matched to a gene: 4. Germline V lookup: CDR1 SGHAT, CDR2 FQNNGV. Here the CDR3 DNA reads TGTGCCAGCAGCTCCTGGACTAGACAAGAGACCCAGTACTTC. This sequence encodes CASSSWTRQETQYF.

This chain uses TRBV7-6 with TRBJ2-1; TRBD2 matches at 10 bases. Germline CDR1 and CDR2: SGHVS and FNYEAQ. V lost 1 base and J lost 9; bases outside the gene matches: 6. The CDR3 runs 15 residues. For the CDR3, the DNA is TGTGCCAGCAGCTTAGGGGCAGCGGGAGGGGGTGAGCAGTTCTTC. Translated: CASSLGAAGGGEQFF.